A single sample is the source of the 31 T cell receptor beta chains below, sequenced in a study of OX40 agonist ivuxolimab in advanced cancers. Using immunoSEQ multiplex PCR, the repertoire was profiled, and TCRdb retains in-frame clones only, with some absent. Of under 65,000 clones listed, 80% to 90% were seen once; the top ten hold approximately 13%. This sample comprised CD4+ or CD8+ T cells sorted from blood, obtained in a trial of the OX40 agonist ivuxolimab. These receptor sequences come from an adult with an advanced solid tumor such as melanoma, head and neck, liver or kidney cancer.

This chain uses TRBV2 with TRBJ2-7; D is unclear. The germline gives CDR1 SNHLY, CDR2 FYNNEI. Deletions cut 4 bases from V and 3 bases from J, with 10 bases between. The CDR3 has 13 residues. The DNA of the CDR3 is TGTGCCAGCAGTGGCCGTTCGGTCTACGAGCAGTACTTC. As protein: CASSGRSVYEQYF.

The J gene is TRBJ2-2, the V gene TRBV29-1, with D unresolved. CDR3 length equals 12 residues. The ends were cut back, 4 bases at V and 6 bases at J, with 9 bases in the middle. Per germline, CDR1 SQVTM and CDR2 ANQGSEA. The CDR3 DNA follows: TGCAGCGTTGTCAGAAGACCCGGGGAGCTGTTTTTT. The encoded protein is CSVVRRPGELFF.

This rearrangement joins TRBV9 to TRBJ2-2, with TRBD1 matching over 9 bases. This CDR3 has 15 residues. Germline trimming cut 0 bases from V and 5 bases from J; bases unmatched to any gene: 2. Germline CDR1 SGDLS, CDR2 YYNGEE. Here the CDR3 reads CASSVGGQGTGELFF. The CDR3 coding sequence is TGTGCCAGCAGCGTAGGAGGACAGGGGACCGGGGAGCTGTTTTTT.

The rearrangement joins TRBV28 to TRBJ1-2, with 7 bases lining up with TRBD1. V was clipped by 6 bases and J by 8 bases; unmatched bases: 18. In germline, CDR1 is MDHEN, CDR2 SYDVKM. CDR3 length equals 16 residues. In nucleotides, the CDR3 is TGTGCCAGCAGCCTCAGGGGGGACGGTTACCTTCAGGGCTACACCTTC. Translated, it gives CASSLRGDGYLQGYTF.

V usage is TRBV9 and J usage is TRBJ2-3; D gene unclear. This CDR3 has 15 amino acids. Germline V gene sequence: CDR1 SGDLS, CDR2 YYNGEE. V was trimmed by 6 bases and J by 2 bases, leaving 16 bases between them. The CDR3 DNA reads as TGTGCCAGCACGCTCCGCGCACGACACACAGATACGCAGTATTTT. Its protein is CASTLRARHTDTQYF.

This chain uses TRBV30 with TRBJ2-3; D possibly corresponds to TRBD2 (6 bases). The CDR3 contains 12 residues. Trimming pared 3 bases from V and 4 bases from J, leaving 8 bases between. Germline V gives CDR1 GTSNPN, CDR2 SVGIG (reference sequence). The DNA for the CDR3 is TGTGCCTGGAGCCCTAGCGCAGATACGCAGTATTTT. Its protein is CAWSPSADTQYF.

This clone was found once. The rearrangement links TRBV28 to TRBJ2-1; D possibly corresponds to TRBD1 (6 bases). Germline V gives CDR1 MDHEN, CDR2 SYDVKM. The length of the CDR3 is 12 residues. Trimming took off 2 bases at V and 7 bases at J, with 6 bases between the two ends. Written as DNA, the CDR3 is TGTGCCAGCAGTTTACAGGGGAATGAGCAGTTCTTC. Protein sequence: CASSLQGNEQFF.

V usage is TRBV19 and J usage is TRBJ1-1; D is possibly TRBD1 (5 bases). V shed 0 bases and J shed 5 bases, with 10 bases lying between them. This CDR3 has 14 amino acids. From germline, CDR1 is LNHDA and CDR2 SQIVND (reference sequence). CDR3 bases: TGTGCCAGTAGTATAGACAGGGCCAAGACTGAAGCTTTCTTT. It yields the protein CASSIDRAKTEAFF.

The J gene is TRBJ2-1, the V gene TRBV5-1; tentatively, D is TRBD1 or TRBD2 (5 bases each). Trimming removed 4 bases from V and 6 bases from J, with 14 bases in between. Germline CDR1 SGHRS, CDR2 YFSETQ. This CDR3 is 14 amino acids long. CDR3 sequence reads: CASSHGDGGNEQFF. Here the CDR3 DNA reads TGCGCCAGCAGCCACGGGGACGGCGGCAATGAGCAGTTCTTC.

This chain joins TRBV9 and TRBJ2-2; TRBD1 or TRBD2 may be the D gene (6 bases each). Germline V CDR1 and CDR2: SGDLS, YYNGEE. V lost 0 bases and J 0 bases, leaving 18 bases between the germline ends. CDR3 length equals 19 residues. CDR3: CASSVGGAAGNPNTGELFF. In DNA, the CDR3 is TGTGCCAGCAGCGTAGGGGGGGCGGCCGGGAACCCGAACACCGGGGAGCTGTTTTTT. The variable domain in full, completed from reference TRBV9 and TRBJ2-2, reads DSGVTQTPKHLITATGQRVTLRCSPRSGDLSVYWYQQSLDQGLQFLIQYYNGEERAKGNILERFSAQQFPDLHSELNLSSLELGDSALYFCASSVGGAAGNPNTGELFFGEGSRLTVL.

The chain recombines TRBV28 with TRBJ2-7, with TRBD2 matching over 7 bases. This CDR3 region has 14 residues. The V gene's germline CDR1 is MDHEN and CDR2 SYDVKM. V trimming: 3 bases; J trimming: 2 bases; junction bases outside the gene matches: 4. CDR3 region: CASSLGGSPYEQYF. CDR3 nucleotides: TGTGCCAGCAGTTTGGGCGGGAGCCCCTACGAGCAGTACTTC.

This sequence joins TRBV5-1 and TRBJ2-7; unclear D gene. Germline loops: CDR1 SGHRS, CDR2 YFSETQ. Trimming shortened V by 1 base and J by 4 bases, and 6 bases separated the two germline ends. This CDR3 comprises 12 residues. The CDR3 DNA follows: TGCGCCAGCAGCTTGAATAGGTACGAGCAGTACTTC. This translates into CASSLNRYEQYF.

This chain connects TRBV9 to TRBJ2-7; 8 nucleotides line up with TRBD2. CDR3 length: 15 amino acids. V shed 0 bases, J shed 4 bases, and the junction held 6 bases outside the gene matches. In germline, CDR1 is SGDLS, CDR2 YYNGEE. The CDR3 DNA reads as TGTGCCAGCAGCGTAGAAGTATCGGGGGGGTACGAGCAGTACGTC. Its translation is CASSVEVSGGYEQYV.

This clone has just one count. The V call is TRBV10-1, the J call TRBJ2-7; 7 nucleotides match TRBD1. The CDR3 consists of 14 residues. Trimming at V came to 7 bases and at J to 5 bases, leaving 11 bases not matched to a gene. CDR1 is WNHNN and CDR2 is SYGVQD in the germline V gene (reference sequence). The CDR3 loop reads CASTRQGRSHEQYV. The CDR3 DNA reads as TGCGCCAGCACCAGACAGGGCCGCAGCCACGAGCAGTACGTC.

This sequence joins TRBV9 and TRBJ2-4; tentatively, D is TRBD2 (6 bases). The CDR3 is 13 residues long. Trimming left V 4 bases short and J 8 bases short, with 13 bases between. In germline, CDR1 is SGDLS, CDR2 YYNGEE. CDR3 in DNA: TGTGCCAGCAGCCCGTGGGGGGATCACATTCAGTACTTC. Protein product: CASSPWGDHIQYF.

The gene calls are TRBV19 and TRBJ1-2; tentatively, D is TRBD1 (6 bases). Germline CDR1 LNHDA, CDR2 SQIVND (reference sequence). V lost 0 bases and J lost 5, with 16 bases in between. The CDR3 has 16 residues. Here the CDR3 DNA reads TGTGCCAGTAGTATAGATCTACGGGGGGCTCGGTATGGCTACACCTTC. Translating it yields CASSIDLRGARYGYTF.

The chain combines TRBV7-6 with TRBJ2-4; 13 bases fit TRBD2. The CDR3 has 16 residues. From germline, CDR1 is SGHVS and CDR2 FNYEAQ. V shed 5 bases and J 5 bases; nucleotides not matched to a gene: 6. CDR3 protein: CASSPSTSGRENIQYF. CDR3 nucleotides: TGTGCCAGCAGCCCAAGTACTAGCGGGAGGGAAAACATTCAGTACTTC.

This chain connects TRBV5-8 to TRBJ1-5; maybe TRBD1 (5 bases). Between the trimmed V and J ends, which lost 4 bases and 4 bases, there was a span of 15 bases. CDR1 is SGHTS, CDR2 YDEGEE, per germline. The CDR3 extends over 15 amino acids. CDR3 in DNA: TGTGCCAGCAGCCCCGACCGGGGCGGTAATCAGCCCCAGCATTTT. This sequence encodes CASSPDRGGNQPQHF.

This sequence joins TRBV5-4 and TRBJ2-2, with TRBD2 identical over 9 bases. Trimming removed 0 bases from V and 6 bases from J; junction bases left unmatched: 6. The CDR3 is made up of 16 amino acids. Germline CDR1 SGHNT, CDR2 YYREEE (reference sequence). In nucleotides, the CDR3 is TGTGCCAGCAGCTTGGGGGCTAGCGGGATAGCCGGGGAGCTGTTTTTT. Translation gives CASSLGASGIAGELFF.

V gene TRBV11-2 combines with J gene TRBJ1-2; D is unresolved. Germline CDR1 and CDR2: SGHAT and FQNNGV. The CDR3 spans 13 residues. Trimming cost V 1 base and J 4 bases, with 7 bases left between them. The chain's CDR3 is CASSLGPAYGYTF. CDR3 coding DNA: TGTGCCAGCAGCTTAGGTCCCGCCTATGGCTACACCTTC.

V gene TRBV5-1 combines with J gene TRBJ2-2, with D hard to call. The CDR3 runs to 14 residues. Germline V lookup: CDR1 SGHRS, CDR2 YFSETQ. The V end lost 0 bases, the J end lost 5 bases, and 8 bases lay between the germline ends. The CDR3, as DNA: TGCGCCAGCAGCTTGGGGACCCTTACCGGGGAGCTGTTTTTT. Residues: CASSLGTLTGELFF.

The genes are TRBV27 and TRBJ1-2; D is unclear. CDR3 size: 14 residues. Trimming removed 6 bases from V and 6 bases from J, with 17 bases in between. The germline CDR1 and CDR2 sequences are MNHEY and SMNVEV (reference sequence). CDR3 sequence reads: CASSPSPGFHGYTF. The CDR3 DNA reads TGTGCCAGCAGCCCCTCACCCGGGTTCCATGGCTACACCTTC.

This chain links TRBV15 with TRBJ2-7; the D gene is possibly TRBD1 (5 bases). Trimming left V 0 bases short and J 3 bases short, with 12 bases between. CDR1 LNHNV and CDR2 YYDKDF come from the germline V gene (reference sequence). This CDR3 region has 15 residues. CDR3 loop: CATSRERGQGYEQYV. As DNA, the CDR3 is TGTGCCACCAGCAGAGAAAGGGGCCAGGGCTACGAGCAGTACGTC.

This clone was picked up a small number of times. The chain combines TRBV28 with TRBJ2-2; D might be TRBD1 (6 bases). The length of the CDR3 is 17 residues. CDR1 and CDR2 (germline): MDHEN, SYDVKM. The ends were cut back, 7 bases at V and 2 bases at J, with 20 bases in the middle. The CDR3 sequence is CASMGHRFSTNTGELFF. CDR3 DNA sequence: TGTGCCAGCATGGGACACAGATTTTCCACCAACACCGGGGAGCTGTTTTTT.

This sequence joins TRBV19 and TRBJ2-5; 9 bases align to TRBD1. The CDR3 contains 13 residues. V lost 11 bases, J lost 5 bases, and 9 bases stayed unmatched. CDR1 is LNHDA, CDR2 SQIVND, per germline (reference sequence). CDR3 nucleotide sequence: TGTGCCGCCGGGACAGGGAAAAGTGAGACCCAGTACTTC. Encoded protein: CAAGTGKSETQYF.

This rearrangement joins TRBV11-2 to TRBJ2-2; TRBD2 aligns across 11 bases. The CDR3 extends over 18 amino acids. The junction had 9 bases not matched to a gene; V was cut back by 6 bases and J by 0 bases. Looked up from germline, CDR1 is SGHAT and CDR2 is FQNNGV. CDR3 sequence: CASRPAGTSGPNTGELFF. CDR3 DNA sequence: TGTGCCAGCAGACCTGCCGGGACTAGCGGTCCGAACACCGGGGAGCTGTTTTTT.

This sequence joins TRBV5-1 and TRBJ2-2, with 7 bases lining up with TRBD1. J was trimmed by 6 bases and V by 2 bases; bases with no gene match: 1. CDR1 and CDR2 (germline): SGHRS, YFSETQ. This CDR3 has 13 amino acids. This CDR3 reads CASSLGGPGELFF. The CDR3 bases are TGCGCCAGCAGCTTAGGGGGCCCCGGGGAGCTGTTTTTT.

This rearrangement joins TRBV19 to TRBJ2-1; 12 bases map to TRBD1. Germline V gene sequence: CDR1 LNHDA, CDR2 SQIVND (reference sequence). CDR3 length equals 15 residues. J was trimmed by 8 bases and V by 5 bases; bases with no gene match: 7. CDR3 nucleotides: TGTGCCAGTAGTCCCGGGACAGGGGGCTTCTATGAGCAGTTCTTC. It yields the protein CASSPGTGGFYEQFF.

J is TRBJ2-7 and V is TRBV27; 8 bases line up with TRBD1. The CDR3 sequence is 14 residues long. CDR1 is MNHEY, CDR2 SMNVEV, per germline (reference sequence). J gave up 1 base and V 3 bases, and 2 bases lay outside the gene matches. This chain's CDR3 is CASSLGTGSYEQYF. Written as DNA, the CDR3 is TGTGCCAGCAGTTTGGGGACAGGATCCTACGAGCAGTACTTC.

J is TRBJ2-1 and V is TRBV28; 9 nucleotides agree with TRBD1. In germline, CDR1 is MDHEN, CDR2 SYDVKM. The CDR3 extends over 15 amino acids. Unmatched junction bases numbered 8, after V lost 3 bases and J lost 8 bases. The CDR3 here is CASSFPGQGRDEQFF. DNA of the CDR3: TGTGCCAGCAGTTTCCCGGGACAGGGTAGGGATGAGCAGTTCTTC.

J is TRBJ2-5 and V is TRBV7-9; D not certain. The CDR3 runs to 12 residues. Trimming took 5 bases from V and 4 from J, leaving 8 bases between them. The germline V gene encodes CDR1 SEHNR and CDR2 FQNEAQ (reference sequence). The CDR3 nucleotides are TGTGCCAGCAGCCCCCCTGCAGAGACCCAGTACTTC. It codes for CASSPPAETQYF.